This T cell receptor beta chain was found in a study of Ad26.COV2.S vaccination and SARS-CoV-2 variants. Study observations and caveats: Ad26.COV2.S recipients had broader spike-specific TCRs (P = 0.0014). Measurements of TCR breadth and depth may have given underestimates of the total T cell responses.

CDR1 and CDR2 from the germline V gene are SQVTM and ANQGSEA. CDR3 length: 14 residues. V trimming: 7 bases; J trimming: 8 bases; junction bases outside the gene matches: 12. Profiling relied on immunoSEQ multiplex PCR, and the TCRdb table lists in-frame clones only, not all of them. Here the sample spans around 250,000 clones, roughly nine tenths being singletons. As for treatment: about 20 received Ad26.COV2.S at low or high dose, single or two shots; about 5 received placebo; per-sample allocation not given. Material that was analyzed had been drawn on day 63 after the first vaccine or placebo injection. The donor was a Boston adult aged 18-55 years. On this clone: Its target is not known.

The sequence derives from a person between 18 and 60 years old who received the Ad26.COV2.S COVID-19 vaccine or a placebo. This chain uses TRBV29-1 with TRBJ2-1; 9 positions agree with TRBD2. Source: peripheral blood, taken in a trial of Ad26.COV2.S vaccine versus placebo. CDR3 protein: CSGEAGGPVDEQFF. CDR3 sequence (DNA): TGCAGCGGGGAGGCGGGAGGGCCAGTGGATGAGCAGTTCTTC.